What follows are 16 T cell receptor beta chains derived from one specimen sequenced in a study of cytotoxic CD8 clonotypes in ibrutinib-treated CLL. Sequencing was performed with immunoSEQ multiplex PCR; in TCRdb, only in-frame clones are kept and a portion is missing. The sample shows hundreds of thousands of clones, almost 80% of them seen only once. The input for sequencing was PBMCs, taken before ibrutinib treatment. These receptors were obtained from a human donor with chronic lymphocytic leukemia.

The chain links TRBV7-9 to TRBJ1-3; 9 nucleotides align to TRBD1. J was trimmed by 2 bases and V by 6 bases; bases with no gene match: 14. The germline CDR1 and CDR2 sequences are SEHNR and FQNEAQ (reference sequence). This CDR3 is 18 amino acids long. The CDR3 nucleotides read TGTGCCAGCAGATCGGACAGGGGTTTTTTGGCTGCTGGAAACACCATATATTTT. As protein: CASRSDRGFLAAGNTIYF.

The chain combines TRBV4-1 with TRBJ2-1, with D perhaps TRBD2 (5 bases). Germline loops: CDR1 MGHRA, CDR2 YSYEKL. The CDR3 has 16 amino acids. The germline V and J ends were trimmed by 0 bases and 3 bases, with 12 bases remaining between them. For the CDR3, the DNA is TGCGCCAGCAGCCAAGATCGGAGCGGATACTACAATGAGCAGTTCTTC. It codes for CASSQDRSGYYNEQFF.

The chain couples TRBV9 to TRBJ2-3, with D perhaps matching TRBD2 (6 bases). Germline V gene lookup returns CDR1 SGDLS and CDR2 YYNGEE. Trimming pared 0 bases from V and 6 bases from J, leaving 23 bases between. This CDR3 is built from 18 residues. This CDR3 reads CASSVEGSGVGFRDTQYF. In DNA, the CDR3 is TGTGCCAGCAGCGTAGAAGGTTCGGGAGTTGGGTTTCGGGATACGCAGTATTTT.

This clone showed up just a few times. The J gene is TRBJ2-2, the V gene TRBV5-1, with D possibly TRBD1 on 5 matching bases. Per the germline V gene, CDR1 is SGHRS and CDR2 is YFSETQ. CDR3 size: 18 residues. Trimming removed 0 bases at V and 0 bases at J, with 15 bases between. For the CDR3, the DNA is TGCGCCAGCAGCTTGGCCAAATTCGCCAGGGCGAACACCGGGGAGCTGTTTTTT. It encodes CASSLAKFARANTGELFF.

The chain uses TRBV11-1 and TRBJ2-1, with 7 bases fitting TRBD2. Germline CDR1 and CDR2: SGHAT and FQDESV (reference sequence). The CDR3 has 17 residues. With 5 bases clipped from V and 0 bases from J, the junction kept 10 bases outside the gene matches. The CDR3 DNA sequence: TGTGCCAGCAGCAACGTAGCGGGTGCTTCCTCCTACAATGAGCAGTTCTTC. Translation: CASSNVAGASSYNEQFF.

Worth noting for this clone: The identical CDR3 is also encoded by other nucleotide sequences in the sample. V gene TRBV9 combines with J gene TRBJ2-7, with 12 bases aligning to TRBD2. The length of the CDR3 is 15 residues. Germline V gives CDR1 SGDLS, CDR2 YYNGEE. The V gene end was trimmed by 2 bases and the J gene end by 0 bases; junction bases not matched to a gene: 0. CDR3 coding DNA: TGTGCCAGCAGCGTGGGACTAGCGGGCTCCTACGAGCAGTACTTC. Its protein is CASSVGLAGSYEQYF.

The J gene is TRBJ2-7, the V gene TRBV5-6, with 7 positions matching TRBD1. J lost 6 bases, V lost 2 bases, and 5 bases had no gene match. CDR1 is SGHDT and CDR2 is YYEEEE in the germline V gene. The CDR3 is made up of 13 amino acids. CDR3 sequence: CASSLDRAAEQYF. CDR3 nucleotide sequence: TGTGCCAGCAGCTTAGACAGGGCGGCCGAGCAGTACTTC.

The chain recombines TRBV2 with TRBJ2-3; D is uncertain. This CDR3 comprises 15 residues. CDR1 SNHLY and CDR2 FYNNEI come from the germline V gene. V was clipped by 7 bases and J by 0 bases, with 14 bases between them. The chain's CDR3 is CASNTLVPSTDTQYF. CDR3 in DNA: TGTGCCAGCAACACCTTGGTGCCTAGCACAGATACGCAGTATTTT.

V gene TRBV30 combines with J gene TRBJ1-5, with D perhaps TRBD1 (5 bases). V was shortened by 3 bases and J by 10 bases, with 16 bases between the two germline ends. The CDR3 is 13 residues long. From germline, CDR1 is GTSNPN and CDR2 SVGIG (reference sequence). CDR3 sequence reads: CAWRTTRQGPQHF. The CDR3 DNA sequence: TGTGCCTGGAGAACTACGCGGCAGGGCCCCCAGCATTTT.

V and J are TRBV7-6 and TRBJ2-4; D possibly corresponds to TRBD2 (5 bases). V lost 5 bases, J lost 8 bases, and 10 bases lay in between. Germline lookup yields CDR1 SGHVS and CDR2 FNYEAQ. This CDR3 region has 12 residues. The CDR3 region is CASSKNGDIQYF. The CDR3 DNA sequence: TGTGCCAGCAGCAAGAACGGGGACATTCAGTACTTC. Based on the CDR3 plus reference TRBV7-6 and TRBJ2-4, the full variable domain is GAGVSQSPRYKVTKRGQDVALRCDPISGHVSLYWYRQALGQGPEFLTYFNYEAQQDKSGLPNDRFSAERPEGSISTLTIQRTEQRDSAMYRCASSKNGDIQYFGAGTRLSVL.

The V gene is TRBV6-5, the J gene TRBJ2-7; D possibly uses TRBD1 or TRBD2 (5 bases each). The CDR3 totals 14 residues. V lost 5 bases, J lost 1 base, and 12 bases lay in between. CDR1 MNHEY and CDR2 SVGAGI come from the germline V gene. CDR3 DNA sequence: TGTGCCAGCAGTACGGGGACCCAATCCTACGAGCAGTACTTC. It encodes CASSTGTQSYEQYF.

This chain links TRBV7-2 with TRBJ2-2; 7 nucleotides align to TRBD1. This CDR3 has 15 residues. Trimming took 4 bases from V and 5 from J; bases not matched to a gene: 7. CDR1 and CDR2 (germline): SGHTA, FQGNSA. CDR3 region: CASSSRQGGTGELFF. The CDR3 nucleotides read TGTGCCAGCAGCTCGAGACAGGGTGGGACCGGGGAGCTGTTTTTT. The variable domain in full, with the rest retrieved from reference TRBV7-2 and TRBJ2-2, is GAGVSQSPSNKVTEKGKDVELRCDPISGHTALYWYRQSLGQGLEFLIYFQGNSAPDKSGLPSDRFSAERTGGSVSTLTIQRTQQEDSAVYLCASSSRQGGTGELFFGEGSRLTVL.

This clone has just one count. V usage is TRBV14 and J usage is TRBJ2-2, with 7 nucleotides matching TRBD1. The CDR3 sequence is 14 residues long. The V gene end was trimmed by 2 bases and the J gene end by 5 bases; junction bases not matched to a gene: 2. Per germline, CDR1 SGHDN and CDR2 FVKESK. The CDR3 coding sequence is TGTGCCAGCAGCCAAACGACAGGGACCGGGGAGCTGTTTTTT. Its protein is CASSQTTGTGELFF.

The chain has TRBV7-6 and TRBJ1-4; D remains ambiguous. CDR1 is SGHVS and CDR2 is FNYEAQ in the germline V gene. This CDR3 comprises 14 residues. V gave up 5 bases and J gave up 0 bases, with 7 bases separating them. CDR3 coding DNA: TGTGCCAGCAGCGCATTTGCAACTAATGAAAAACTGTTTTTT. Translation gives CASSAFATNEKLFF.

This chain links TRBV10-3 with TRBJ2-1; 11 bases agree with TRBD2. V gave up 2 bases and J gave up 4 bases; unmatched junction bases: 7. This CDR3 is built from 17 residues. Germline assignment: CDR1 ENHRY and CDR2 SYGVKD. CDR3 protein: CAISEPRTSGLYNEQFF. Written as DNA, the CDR3 is TGTGCCATCAGTGAGCCAAGGACTAGCGGGTTGTACAATGAGCAGTTCTTC.

V is TRBV6-5 and J is TRBJ2-7; D remains ambiguous. The CDR3 contains 13 residues. Trimming removed 5 bases from V and 6 bases from J, with 14 bases in between. In germline, CDR1 is MNHEY, CDR2 SVGAGI. The CDR3 loop is CASSTRPFGEQYF. CDR3 coding DNA: TGTGCCAGCAGTACCCGCCCTTTTGGCGAGCAGTACTTC.